The rows below give T cell receptor beta chains drawn from one sample of a study of blood T cell repertoires in COVID-19. Assay used: immunoSEQ multiplex PCR; TCRdb lists only in-frame clones, some missing. The sample has around 250,000 clones, approximately 81% seen once. Sequencing used peripheral blood. The receptors derive from a woman aged 18 to 35 with acute or convalescent COVID-19. Both conserved end residues are part of each CDR3. The order of the fields is V gene, D gene, clone size, J gene, CDR3 protein, CDR3 DNA. The D gene is left open where the match is weak. Some rows mark clone size as missing; the rest say once, few, many or name a class of expanded clone.

v_gene: TRBV7-9; d_gene: TRBD1; abundance: NA; j_gene: TRBJ1-1; CDR3aa: CASSLADRVKSGTEAFF; CDR3nt: TGTGCCAGCAGCTTAGCAGACAGGGTGAAGAGTGGCACTGAAGCTTTCTTT
v_gene: TRBV18; d_gene: NA; abundance: NA; j_gene: TRBJ1-6; CDR3aa: CASSPQTGNSPLHF; CDR3nt: TGTGCCAGCTCACCACAAACAGGGAATTCACCCCTCCACTTT
v_gene: TRBV5-1; d_gene: TRBD1; abundance: NA; j_gene: TRBJ2-1; CDR3aa: CASSIRQGVGNEQFF; CDR3nt: TGCGCCAGCAGCATTCGACAGGGGGTTGGCAATGAGCAGTTCTTC
v_gene: TRBV30; d_gene: TRBD2; abundance: NA; j_gene: TRBJ2-5; CDR3aa: CAWSVAGASRQETQYF; CDR3nt: TGTGCCTGGAGCGTAGCGGGAGCATCGCGGCAAGAGACCCAGTACTTC
v_gene: TRBV19; d_gene: NA; abundance: NA; j_gene: TRBJ1-1; CDR3aa: CASTPMDRGNTEAFF; CDR3nt: TGTGCCAGTACCCCAATGGACCGGGGGAACACTGAAGCTTTCTTT
v_gene: TRBV25-1; d_gene: TRBD2; abundance: NA; j_gene: TRBJ2-3; CDR3aa: CASAPGTSGRVDTQYF; CDR3nt: TGTGCCAGTGCACCAGGGACTAGCGGGAGGGTAGATACGCAGTATTTT
v_gene: TRBV6-2/TRBV6-3; d_gene: TRBD2; abundance: NA; j_gene: TRBJ2-7; CDR3aa: CASSYNRGSSGYVSSYEQYF; CDR3nt: TGTGCCAGCAGTTACAACCGAGGTTCTAGCGGTTACGTCAGCTCCTACGAGCAGTACTTC
v_gene: TRBV28; d_gene: NA; abundance: NA; j_gene: TRBJ2-7; CDR3aa: CASSPILGAGSNTYEQYF; CDR3nt: TGTGCCAGCAGTCCCATATTGGGGGCGGGTTCCAATACCTACGAGCAGTACTTC
v_gene: TRBV7-8; d_gene: NA; abundance: NA; j_gene: TRBJ2-7; CDR3aa: CASSLRTSREQYF; CDR3nt: TGTGCCAGCAGCTTAAGGACTTCGCGGGAGCAGTACTTC
v_gene: TRBV12-5; d_gene: TRBD1; abundance: NA; j_gene: TRBJ1-6; CDR3aa: CASGSSPDRGMPLHF; CDR3nt: TGTGCTAGTGGTTCCAGCCCGGACAGGGGGATGCCCCTCCACTTT
v_gene: TRBV7-2; d_gene: TRBD2; abundance: NA; j_gene: TRBJ2-1; CDR3aa: CASSPQDPGLGEQFF; CDR3nt: TGTGCCAGCAGCCCCCAAGATCCGGGACTAGGTGAGCAGTTCTTC
v_gene: TRBV28; d_gene: NA; abundance: NA; j_gene: TRBJ2-7; CDR3aa: CASSLTAGAREQYF; CDR3nt: TGTGCCAGCAGTTTAACGGCAGGGGCTCGGGAGCAGTACTTC
v_gene: TRBV10-3; d_gene: TRBD1; abundance: NA; j_gene: TRBJ1-2; CDR3aa: CAISDDRGINYGYTF; CDR3nt: TGTGCCATCAGTGACGACAGGGGAATCAACTATGGCTACACCTTC
v_gene: TRBV7-9; d_gene: NA; abundance: NA; j_gene: TRBJ1-1; CDR3aa: CASSPDPGNTEAFF; CDR3nt: TGTGCCAGCAGCCCAGACCCAGGGAACACTGAAGCTTTCTTT
v_gene: TRBV19; d_gene: TRBD1; abundance: NA; j_gene: TRBJ2-1; CDR3aa: CASSATGGAYNEQFF; CDR3nt: TGTGCCAGTAGTGCGACAGGGGGGGCCTACAATGAGCAGTTCTTC
v_gene: TRBV5-6; d_gene: TRBD2; abundance: NA; j_gene: TRBJ2-3; CDR3aa: CASSLLLAGSSTDTQYF; CDR3nt: TGTGCCAGCAGCTTGTTGCTAGCGGGGTCTAGCACAGATACGCAGTATTTT
v_gene: TRBV19; d_gene: TRBD2; abundance: NA; j_gene: TRBJ2-1; CDR3aa: CASTLGLAWFF; CDR3nt: TGTGCCAGTACCTTGGGACTAGCCTGGTTCTTC
v_gene: TRBV19; d_gene: NA; abundance: NA; j_gene: TRBJ2-7; CDR3aa: CASSISGGTYEQYF; CDR3nt: TGTGCCAGTAGTATTAGTGGCGGAACCTACGAGCAGTACTTC
v_gene: TRBV2; d_gene: TRBD1; abundance: NA; j_gene: TRBJ1-2; CDR3aa: CASASGTVYGYTF; CDR3nt: TGTGCCAGCGCCTCCGGGACAGTCTATGGCTACACCTTC
v_gene: TRBV29-1; d_gene: TRBD1; abundance: NA; j_gene: TRBJ2-2; CDR3aa: CSVPGTDYTGELFF; CDR3nt: TGCAGCGTCCCCGGGACAGACTACACCGGGGAGCTGTTTTTT
v_gene: TRBV7-2; d_gene: TRBD2; abundance: NA; j_gene: TRBJ2-5; CDR3aa: CASSKGLASETQYF; CDR3nt: TGTGCCAGCAGCAAGGGACTAGCGTCGGAGACCCAGTACTTC
v_gene: TRBV10-3; d_gene: NA; abundance: NA; j_gene: TRBJ1-1; CDR3aa: CAISGRVGASGHTEAFF; CDR3nt: TGTGCCATCAGTGGACGTGTGGGAGCCTCGGGTCACACTGAAGCTTTCTTT
v_gene: TRBV7-2; d_gene: NA; abundance: few; j_gene: TRBJ2-3; CDR3aa: CASSLTYRDTQYF; CDR3nt: TGTGCCAGCAGCTTAACGTACAGGGATACGCAGTATTTT
v_gene: TRBV3-1/TRBV3-2; d_gene: TRBD1; abundance: NA; j_gene: TRBJ2-1; CDR3aa: CASSFRHTGGNEQFF; CDR3nt: TGTGCCAGCAGCTTCCGGCATACAGGGGGGAATGAGCAGTTCTTC
v_gene: TRBV27; d_gene: NA; abundance: NA; j_gene: TRBJ1-1; CDR3aa: CASSLSSGEDTEAFF; CDR3nt: TGTGCCAGCAGTTTGTCATCAGGGGAAGACACTGAAGCTTTCTTT
v_gene: TRBV6-5; d_gene: NA; abundance: few; j_gene: TRBJ1-2; CDR3aa: CASSYSGDPYGYTF; CDR3nt: TGTGCCAGCAGTTACTCCGGGGATCCCTATGGCTACACCTTC
v_gene: TRBV19; d_gene: NA; abundance: NA; j_gene: TRBJ1-4; CDR3aa: CASRSQDPSTNEKLFF; CDR3nt: TGTGCCAGCCGGTCACAGGACCCCTCCACTAATGAAAAACTGTTTTTT
v_gene: TRBV11-2; d_gene: TRBD1; abundance: NA; j_gene: TRBJ1-6; CDR3aa: CASSLRTGSGYDNSPLHF; CDR3nt: TGTGCCAGCAGCTTAAGGACAGGATCTGGATATGATAATTCACCCCTCCACTTT
v_gene: TRBV7-9; d_gene: NA; abundance: NA; j_gene: TRBJ1-5; CDR3aa: CASSPDSDQPQHF; CDR3nt: TGTGCCAGCAGCCCGGACAGCGATCAGCCCCAGCATTTT
v_gene: TRBV5-1; d_gene: TRBD2; abundance: NA; j_gene: TRBJ2-3; CDR3aa: CASSFGTSGSEDTQYF; CDR3nt: TGCGCCAGCAGCTTCGGGACTAGCGGGAGTGAAGATACGCAGTATTTT
v_gene: TRBV5-1; d_gene: NA; abundance: NA; j_gene: TRBJ2-2; CDR3aa: CASSLARDAAGGELFF; CDR3nt: TGCGCCAGCAGCTTGGCCCGCGACGCCGCGGGCGGGGAGCTGTTTTTT
v_gene: TRBV19; d_gene: NA; abundance: NA; j_gene: TRBJ1-2; CDR3aa: CASNPLQGAGAGYTF; CDR3nt: TGTGCCAGCAACCCCCTTCAAGGGGCAGGGGCTGGCTACACCTTC
v_gene: TRBV2; d_gene: NA; abundance: NA; j_gene: TRBJ2-2; CDR3aa: CASSNIPELFF; CDR3nt: TGTGCCAGCAGTAACATCCCGGAGCTGTTTTTT
v_gene: TRBV5-1; d_gene: TRBD1; abundance: NA; j_gene: TRBJ1-2; CDR3aa: CASSSEQGGSYGYTF; CDR3nt: TGCGCCAGCAGCTCGGAGCAGGGGGGCAGCTATGGCTACACCTTC
v_gene: TRBV6-5; d_gene: TRBD1; abundance: NA; j_gene: TRBJ1-4; CDR3aa: CASSYGRQGTREKLFF; CDR3nt: TGTGCCAGCAGTTACGGGAGACAGGGGACGCGCGAAAAACTGTTTTTT
v_gene: TRBV4-3; d_gene: NA; abundance: NA; j_gene: TRBJ2-7; CDR3aa: CASSQSTVAYEQYF; CDR3nt: TGCGCCAGCAGTCAGTCGACTGTCGCCTACGAGCAGTACTTC
v_gene: TRBV29-1; d_gene: TRBD1; abundance: few; j_gene: TRBJ2-5; CDR3aa: CSVEPQGAGETQYF; CDR3nt: TGCAGCGTTGAGCCACAGGGGGCTGGAGAGACCCAGTACTTC
v_gene: TRBV7-9; d_gene: NA; abundance: NA; j_gene: TRBJ1-2; CDR3aa: CASSRTGRNYGYTF; CDR3nt: TGTGCCAGCAGCCGAACAGGGCGTAACTATGGCTACACCTTC
v_gene: TRBV6-2/TRBV6-3; d_gene: NA; abundance: few; j_gene: TRBJ2-2; CDR3aa: CASSYWAGGYTGELFF; CDR3nt: TGTGCCAGCAGTTACTGGGCTGGAGGTTACACCGGGGAGCTGTTTTTT
v_gene: TRBV5-1; d_gene: NA; abundance: NA; j_gene: TRBJ2-7; CDR3aa: CASSLGSGGSYEQYF; CDR3nt: TGCGCCAGCAGCCTGGGGTCCGGGGGCTCCTACGAGCAGTACTTC
v_gene: TRBV15; d_gene: NA; abundance: once; j_gene: TRBJ1-1; CDR3aa: CATSRILEGGEAFF; CDR3nt: TGTGCCACCAGCAGAATCCTTGAGGGTGGGGAAGCTTTCTTT
v_gene: TRBV18; d_gene: NA; abundance: NA; j_gene: TRBJ1-2; CDR3aa: CASSPPTTYGYTF; CDR3nt: TGTGCCAGCTCACCCCCTACTACGTATGGCTACACCTTC
v_gene: TRBV6-5; d_gene: TRBD1; abundance: NA; j_gene: TRBJ1-6; CDR3aa: CASSMTGRYNSPLHF; CDR3nt: TGTGCCAGCAGTATGACAGGGCGCTATAATTCACCCCTCCACTTT
v_gene: TRBV11-2; d_gene: NA; abundance: once; j_gene: TRBJ2-3; CDR3aa: CASSFRTSVTDTQYF; CDR3nt: TGTGCCAGCAGCTTTCGGACTTCTGTCACAGATACGCAGTATTTT
v_gene: TRBV27; d_gene: NA; abundance: NA; j_gene: TRBJ1-5; CDR3aa: CASSLRTGNQPQHF; CDR3nt: TGTGCCAGCAGTTTGAGGACAGGCAATCAGCCCCAGCATTTT